The T cell receptor beta chain described here comes from a study of OX40 agonist ivuxolimab in advanced cancers. Across the study: Partial responses were achieved by three patients: one hepatocellular carcinoma, two cutaneous melanoma. Study-level results: Low normalized clonal expansion also occurred in some nonresponding patients.

Blood sampling took place at baseline, cycle 4 day 1, and cycle 7 day 1. TCRdb keeps only in-frame clones here, not all; method: immunoSEQ multiplex PCR. The data show 60,000 or so clones, 84% seen once. As concerns this clone: Its antigen is undetermined.

The CDR3 contains 16 residues. V trimming: 0 bases; J trimming: 11 bases; junction bases outside the gene matches: 13. The germline CDR1 and CDR2 sequences are MGHRA and YSYEKL. The TCR sequence derives from an adult with an advanced solid tumor such as melanoma, head and neck, liver or kidney cancer. The rearrangement joins TRBV4-1 to TRBJ2-5, with 9 nucleotides matching TRBD1. Sequencing was performed on CD4+ or CD8+ T cells sorted from blood, taken in a trial of the OX40 agonist ivuxolimab. The CDR3 nucleotides read TGCGCCAGCAGCCAAGAAGGACAGGGGAGACGGGACGGGCAGTACTTC. Its translation is CASSQEGQGRRDGQYF.